This TCR beta chain was sequenced for a study of identical twins. A template switching step contributed a universal primer site, while unique molecular identifiers were present in the cDNA. TCRdb re-derived calls from the 5' RACE reads in MiXCR, one entry per CDR3 protein. The top ten clones hold 8% to 10% of a sample with about 240,000 distinct CDR3 sequences, 10% of them seen once. General study results and limits: In zero-insertion analyses, partial confounding could arise from invariant MAIT and iNKT cells. Whereas memory repertoires showed no such difference, abundant cord blood beta clonotypes carried fewer insertions. Twin pairs' shared out-of-frame alpha sequences were enriched in low generation probability.

With 3 bases removed from V and 2 bases from J, the gap between germline ends came to 14 bases. Germline CDR1 and CDR2: MNHNS and SASEGT. The CDR3 length is 15 residues. This clonotype was recorded a few times. The antigen remains unidentified. Sequencing was performed on memory T cells sorted from blood. The receptor was isolated from a man between 45 and 60 years old in good health. V is TRBV6-1 and J is TRBJ2-7, with unresolved D. The CDR3 sequence: CASSDIRNRPYEQYF. As DNA, the CDR3 is TGTGCCAGCAGTGATATACGTAACAGACCCTACGAGCAGTACTTC.